This T cell receptor beta chain was observed in a study of blood T cells in healthy people across ages. Note on this clonotype: Antigen specificity is unknown.

For the second PCR, which ran for roughly 6 to 11 cycles, a sample-barcoded 5' primer and a J-beta primer mix were used. TCRdb passed the 5' RACE reads through MiXCR, listing each CDR3 protein once. The table records roughly 1,100,000 distinct CDR3 sequences, approximately 26% of them present only once. Study-wide points: From one million sequenced T cells, diversity estimates were lower bounds.

Separately, the same data were catalogued under a study of T cells of mothers and their children. According to that study: Related and unrelated pairs show similar shaping of TCR recombination output by thymic selection.

The sequenced sample consisted of blood. The sequence derives from a girl under 10 years old in good health.

The CDR3 protein is CASSLGTAIIYEQYF. The CDR3 DNA is TGTGCCAGCAGCCTCGGGACAGCTATAATCTACGAGCAGTACTTC. V is TRBV14 and J is TRBJ2-7, with 7 bases that match TRBD1. Trimming cost V 4 bases and J 3 bases; bases outside gene matches: 9. This CDR3 contains 15 residues. CDR1 is SGHDN, CDR2 FVKESK, per germline.